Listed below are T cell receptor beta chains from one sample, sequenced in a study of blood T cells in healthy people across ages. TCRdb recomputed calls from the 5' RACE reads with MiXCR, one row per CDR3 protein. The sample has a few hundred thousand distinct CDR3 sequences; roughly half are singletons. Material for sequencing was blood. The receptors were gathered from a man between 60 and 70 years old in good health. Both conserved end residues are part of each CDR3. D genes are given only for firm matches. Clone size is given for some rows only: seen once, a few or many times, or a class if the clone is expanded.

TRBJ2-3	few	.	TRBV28	CASSFGTHNTDTQYF	TGTGCCAGCAGTTTCGGGACTCACAACACAGATACGCAGTATTTT
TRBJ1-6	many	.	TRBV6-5	CASSPGGSLRSPLHF	TGTGCCAGCAGCCCGGGAGGCTCACTGAGATCACCCCTCCACTTT
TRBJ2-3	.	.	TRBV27	CASSLIWDSTDTQYF	TGTGCCAGCAGTTTAATTTGGGACAGCACAGATACGCAGTATTTT
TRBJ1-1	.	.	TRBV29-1	CSVEQGNTEAFF	TGCAGCGTTGAACAGGGGAACACTGAAGCTTTCTTT
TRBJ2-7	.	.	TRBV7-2	CASSLFGDEQYF	TGTGCCAGCAGCTTATTTGGGGATGAGCAGTACTTC
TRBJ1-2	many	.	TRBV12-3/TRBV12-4	CASSQTGPANYGYTF	TGTGCCAGCAGTCAGACCGGGCCGGCTAACTATGGCTACACCTTC
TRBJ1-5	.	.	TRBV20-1	CSALGRGPGNQPQHF	TGCAGTGCCCTGGGACGGGGACCGGGGAATCAGCCCCAGCATTTT
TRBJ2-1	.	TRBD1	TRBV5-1	CASSTSGQGEFGSYNEQFF	TGCGCCAGCAGCACCTCGGGACAGGGGGAGTTTGGCTCCTACAATGAGCAGTTCTTC
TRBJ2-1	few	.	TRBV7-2	CASSLKVGEQFF	TGTGCCAGCAGCTTAAAAGTGGGTGAGCAGTTCTTC
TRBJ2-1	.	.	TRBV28	CASSLYPAGSPYNEQFF	TGTGCCAGCAGTTTATACCCCGCCGGGAGCCCCTACAATGAGCAGTTCTTC
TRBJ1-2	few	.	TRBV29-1	CSVGGGVGGYTF	TGCAGCGTCGGAGGGGGAGTGGGTGGCTACACCTTC
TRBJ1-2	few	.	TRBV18	CASSPVRGPGTFPFGYTF	TGTGCCAGCTCACCCGTCAGAGGGCCCGGGACGTTCCCTTTCGGCTACACCTTC
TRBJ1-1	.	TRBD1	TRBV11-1	CASSLQGAGMNTEAFF	TGTGCCAGCAGCCTACAGGGGGCAGGGATGAACACTGAAGCTTTCTTT
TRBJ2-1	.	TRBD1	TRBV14	CASAFRDRLWDEQFF	TGTGCCAGCGCCTTCCGGGACAGACTTTGGGATGAGCAGTTCTTC
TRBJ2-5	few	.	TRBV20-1	CSARDRLQETQYF	TGCAGTGCTAGAGACAGACTCCAAGAGACCCAGTACTTC
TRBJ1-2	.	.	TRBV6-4	CASSDGPGGDGYTF	TGTGCCAGCAGTGATGGTCCGGGGGGAGACGGCTACACCTTC
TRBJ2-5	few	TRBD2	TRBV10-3	CAISPLAGYSETQYF	TGTGCCATCAGTCCACTAGCGGGGTATAGTGAGACCCAGTACTTC
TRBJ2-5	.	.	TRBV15	CATSSGATQYF	TGTGCCACCAGCAGTGGGGCGACCCAGTACTTC
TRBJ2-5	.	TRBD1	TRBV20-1	CSAEGDRGETQYF	TGCAGTGCCGAAGGGGACAGAGGGGAGACCCAGTACTTC
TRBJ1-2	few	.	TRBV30	CAWRKGGYTF	TGTGCCTGGAGAAAGGGTGGCTACACCTTC
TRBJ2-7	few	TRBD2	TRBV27	CASSLRRGGTYEQYF	TGTGCCAGCAGTTTAAGGAGGGGAGGGACCTACGAGCAGTACTTC
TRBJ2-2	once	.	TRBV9	CASNVGTGELFF	TGTGCCTCTAACGTCGGGACCGGGGAGCTGTTTTTT
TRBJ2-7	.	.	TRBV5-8	CASSGGRLAQGYNEQYF	TGTGCCAGCAGCGGTGGGAGATTGGCACAGGGTTACAATGAGCAGTACTTC
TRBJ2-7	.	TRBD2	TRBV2	CASTQEVAGTYEQYF	TGTGCCAGCACCCAGGAGGTAGCGGGAACCTACGAGCAGTACTTC
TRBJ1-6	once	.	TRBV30	CAWRATNSYNSPLHF	TGTGCCTGGAGGGCCACTAACTCCTATAATTCACCCCTCCACTTT
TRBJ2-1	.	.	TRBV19	CASSLGNSYNEQFF	TGTGCCAGTAGCCTCGGCAACTCCTACAATGAGCAGTTCTTC
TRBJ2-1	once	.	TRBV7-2	CASSLALGGQFF	TGTGCCAGCAGCCTGGCGTTGGGCGGGCAGTTCTTC
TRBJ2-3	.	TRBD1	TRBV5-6	CASSLGRDRGLAYF	TGTGCCAGCAGCTTGGGCCGAGACAGGGGTCTCGCGTATTTT
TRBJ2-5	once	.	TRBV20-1	CSARMTVPTQYF	TGCAGTGCCAGAATGACTGTCCCGACCCAGTACTTC
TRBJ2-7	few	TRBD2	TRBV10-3	CAISTSGGPYEQYF	TGTGCCATCAGTACTAGCGGAGGGCCCTACGAGCAGTACTTC
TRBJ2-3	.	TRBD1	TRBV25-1	CASSELGQGADTQYF	TGTGCCAGCAGTGAATTAGGACAGGGGGCAGATACGCAGTATTTT
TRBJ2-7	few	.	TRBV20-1	CSARAASYEQYF	TGCAGTGCTAGGGCGGCGTCCTACGAGCAGTACTTC
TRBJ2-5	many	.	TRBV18	CASSPETLPETQYF	TGTGCCAGCTCACCAGAGACGCTCCCAGAGACCCAGTACTTC
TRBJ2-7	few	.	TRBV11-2	CASSQSGAAYEQYF	TGTGCCAGCAGCCAATCGGGGGCCGCCTACGAGCAGTACTTC
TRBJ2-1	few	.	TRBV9	CASSVGAGNEQFF	TGTGCCAGCAGCGTAGGTGCCGGCAATGAGCAGTTCTTC
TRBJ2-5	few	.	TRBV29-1	CSVEDETQYF	TGCAGCGTTGAAGACGAGACCCAGTACTTC
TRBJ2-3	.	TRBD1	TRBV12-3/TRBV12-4	CASKDRGADTQYF	TGTGCCAGCAAGGACAGGGGCGCAGATACGCAGTATTTT
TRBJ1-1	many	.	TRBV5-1	CASSLDTGSNTEAFF	TGCGCCAGCAGCCTGGACACAGGGTCGAACACTGAAGCTTTCTTT
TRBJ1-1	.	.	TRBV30	CAWSVGGTNTEAFF	TGTGCCTGGAGTGTAGGGGGGACGAACACTGAAGCTTTCTTT
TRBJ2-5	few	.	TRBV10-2	CASSESRVQRGETQYF	TGCGCCAGCAGTGAGTCGAGGGTACAACGGGGGGAGACCCAGTACTTC
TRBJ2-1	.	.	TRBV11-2	CASSLALWGATYNEQFF	TGTGCCAGCAGCCTAGCCCTGTGGGGGGCCACCTACAATGAGCAGTTCTTC
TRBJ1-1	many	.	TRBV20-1	CSAGGGKGGNTEAFF	TGCAGTGCGGGGGGGGGGAAAGGGGGGAACACTGAAGCTTTCTTT
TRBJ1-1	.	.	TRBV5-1	CASSLAPGANTEAFF	TGCGCCAGCAGCTTGGCCCCAGGGGCTAACACTGAAGCTTTCTTT
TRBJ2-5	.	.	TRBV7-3	CASSVTSGGETQYF	TGTGCCAGCAGCGTAACGTCGGGTGGGGAGACCCAGTACTTC
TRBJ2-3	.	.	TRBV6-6	CASSYGPDTQYF	TGTGCCAGCAGTTATGGGCCAGATACGCAGTATTTT
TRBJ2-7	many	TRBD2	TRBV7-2	CASSLSRPGAGGDEQYF	TGTGCCAGCAGCTTATCCCGTCCGGGAGCGGGAGGGGACGAGCAGTACTTC
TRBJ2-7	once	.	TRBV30	CAWSRVDEQYF	TGTGCCTGGAGTCGAGTAGACGAGCAGTACTTC
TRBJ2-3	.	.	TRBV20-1	CSAPARGSLVDTQYF	TGCAGTGCCCCGGCTCGGGGCAGTTTGGTAGATACGCAGTATTTT
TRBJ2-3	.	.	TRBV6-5	CASSPSAGHTQYF	TGTGCCAGCAGTCCGAGTGCAGGCCATACGCAGTATTTT
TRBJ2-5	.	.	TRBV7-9	CASRIPGEEETQYF	TGTGCCAGCAGAATTCCCGGGGAAGAAGAGACCCAGTACTTC
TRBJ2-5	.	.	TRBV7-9	CASSHPWQYF	TGTGCCAGCAGCCACCCGTGGCAGTACTTC
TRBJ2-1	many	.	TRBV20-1	CSARDPPYNEQFF	TGCAGTGCTAGAGATCCACCGTACAATGAGCAGTTCTTC
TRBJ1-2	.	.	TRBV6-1	CASSSFRGDNYGYTF	TGTGCCAGCAGCTCTTTTCGGGGGGATAACTATGGCTACACCTTC
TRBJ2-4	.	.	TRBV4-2	CAGSQSAGTSNIQYF	TGTGCCGGCAGCCAGTCCGCCGGGACTTCTAACATTCAGTACTTC
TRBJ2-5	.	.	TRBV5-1	CASSLEGFGETQYF	TGCGCCAGCAGCTTGGAGGGGTTTGGAGAGACCCAGTACTTC
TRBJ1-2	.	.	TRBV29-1	CSVEVGGRGYTF	TGCAGCGTTGAAGTGGGAGGTCGTGGCTACACCTTC
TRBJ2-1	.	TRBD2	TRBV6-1	CASGESGGPYNEQFF	TGTGCCAGCGGTGAAAGCGGGGGCCCCTACAATGAGCAGTTCTTC